This T cell receptor (beta chain) was recorded in a study of T cell clones after liver transplantation. Study at large: Liver transplant recipients had immunosuppression withdrawal attempted within 2 years. Post-transplant blood was tracked for graft-donor-reactive T cell clones identified in a pre-transplant mixed lymphocyte reaction.

The CDR3 runs 15 residues. Germline-derived CDR1 and CDR2 are SGHVS and FNYEAQ. V was pared by 2 bases and J by 4 bases, with 7 bases of the junction left unmatched. Study results and caveats: Circulating graft-donor-reactive CD4 TCRbeta sequences fell significantly post-transplant in most of the 8 subjects.

For this clone: Its antigen is not identified.

Sequencing was performed with immunoSEQ multiplex PCR; in TCRdb, only in-frame clones are kept and a portion is missing. The repertoire includes roughly 120,000 clones, roughly nine tenths of them detected once, and around 0.8% sits in the top ten. This clonotype was sampled from a human patient who received a liver transplant. The graft donor may account for some of the T cells. The sample in question was CD4+ T cells from blood, obtained 12 months after liver transplant. The V and J genes are TRBV7-6 and TRBJ2-7; 8 nucleotides line up with TRBD2. The CDR3 is CASSLSGTSGYEQYF. CDR3 nucleotides: TGTGCCAGCAGCTTAAGCGGGACTAGTGGGTACGAGCAGTACTTC.